Presented here are 4 T cell receptor beta chains from one specimen sequenced in a study of cytomegalovirus exposure and HLA in healthy donors. Primers: 60 Vbeta forward and 13 Jbeta reverse. TCRdb's table, derived via immunoSEQ multiplex PCR, lists solely in-frame clones and lacks some. The sample records fewer than 150,000 clones, roughly 80% being singletons. Sequencing was performed on PBMCs. These receptors all stem from a woman between 50 and 59 years old in good health and CMV-seronegative.

This sequence joins TRBV7-2 and TRBJ1-1; no firm D call. The CDR3 covers 12 residues. V gave up 5 bases and J gave up 6 bases, with 10 bases separating them. The germline gives CDR1 SGHTA, CDR2 FQGNSA. The CDR3 DNA sequence: TGTGCCAGCAGCGTAGGACGGGCTGAAGCTTTCTTT. It is translated as CASSVGRAEAFF.

The rearrangement links TRBV7-6 to TRBJ2-1; 11 nucleotides agree with TRBD1. V shed 4 bases, J shed 5 bases, and the junction held 13 bases outside the gene matches. There are 18 residues in the CDR3. The germline V gene has CDR1 SGHVS and CDR2 FNYEAQ. CDR3 sequence: CASSSTGQGAYINNEQFF. The DNA of the CDR3 is TGTGCCAGCAGCTCCACAGGACAGGGGGCATATATTAACAATGAGCAGTTCTTC. Combining the CDR3 with reference TRBV7-6 and TRBJ2-1 gives the whole variable domain GAGVSQSPRYKVTKRGQDVALRCDPISGHVSLYWYRQALGQGPEFLTYFNYEAQQDKSGLPNDRFSAERPEGSISTLTIQRTEQRDSAMYRCASSSTGQGAYINNEQFFGPGTRLTVL.

The chain combines TRBV5-4 with TRBJ1-2; D may be TRBD1 (5 bases). The CDR3 runs 15 residues. Germline V gene sequence: CDR1 SGHNT, CDR2 YYREEE (reference sequence). Deletions cut 4 bases from V and 4 bases from J, with 17 bases between. The CDR3 region has the DNA TGTGCCAGCAGCGTGGACCCAGGGCGGACCTATGGCTACACCTTC. Encoded protein: CASSVDPGRTYGYTF. The full variable domain, in which reference TRBV5-4 and TRBJ1-2 provide the parts outside the CDR3, is ETGVTQSPTHLIKTRGQQVTLRCSSQSGHNTVSWYQQALGQGPQFIFQYYREEENGRGNFPPRFSGLQFPNYSSELNVNALELDDSALYLCASSVDPGRTYGYTFGSGTRLTVV.

V and J are TRBV9 and TRBJ2-3, with TRBD2 as a possible D gene (6 bases). In germline, CDR1 is SGDLS, CDR2 YYNGEE. The CDR3 has 16 amino acids. Between the trimmed V and J ends, which lost 0 bases and 2 bases, there was a span of 13 bases. The CDR3 protein is CASSVADGTYTDTQYF. The CDR3, as DNA: TGTGCCAGCAGCGTAGCAGACGGGACTTACACAGATACGCAGTATTTT. Drawing the rest from reference TRBV9 and TRBJ2-3, the complete variable domain is DSGVTQTPKHLITATGQRVTLRCSPRSGDLSVYWYQQSLDQGLQFLIQYYNGEERAKGNILERFSAQQFPDLHSELNLSSLELGDSALYFCASSVADGTYTDTQYFGPGTRLTVL.